The rows below give T cell receptor beta chains drawn from one sample of a study of control samples from healthy donors and cancer patients. Here immunoSEQ multiplex PCR was the method, and the copy in TCRdb shows in-frame clones only, minus some. The sample has 150,000 to 200,000 clones, around 88% seen once. The sequenced sample consisted of blood. Receptors originate from a man between 18 and 35 years old in good health. Both conserved end residues are part of each CDR3. A D gene is named only where the DNA matches it firmly. A row's size may be missing; if present it is once, few, many or a size class.

>TRBV5-5|TRBD2|.|TRBJ2-3
TGTGCCAGCAGCTTGGGACTAGCGGGTCCGCGGTATACGCAGTATTTT
CASSLGLAGPRYTQYF
>TRBV4-2|.|.|TRBJ2-6
TGTGCCCGATTTCCAGGGGCTCCCGGGGCCAACGTCCTGACTTTC
CARFPGAPGANVLTF
>TRBV24-1|.|.|TRBJ2-3
TGTGCCACCATTCTACCCCTGTGGGGGATAACAGATACGCAGTATTTT
CATILPLWGITDTQYF
>TRBV24-1|.|few|TRBJ1-2
TGTGCCACCAGTGAGGGGGACACGGCTAACTATGGCTACACCTTC
CATSEGDTANYGYTF
>TRBV6-1|.|.|TRBJ1-2
TGTGCCAGCAGTGAAAGGCTGGCCCGGGACGTCTATGGCTACACCTTC
CASSERLARDVYGYTF
>TRBV19|TRBD1|.|TRBJ1-2
TGTGCCAGTCCCCCAGGGGGCTATGGCTACACCTTC
CASPPGGYGYTF
>TRBV18|.|.|TRBJ1-6
TGTGCCAGCTCAGATCAGGGACATTCCAGTTCACCCCTCCACTTT
CASSDQGHSSSPLHF
>TRBV23-1|TRBD1|few|TRBJ1-6
TGCGCCAGCGAGGGGGCCACCTATAATTCACCCCTCCACTTT
CASEGATYNSPLHF
>TRBV5-1|.|.|TRBJ2-5
TGCGCCAGCCTAAGTGGGGGGCAAGAGACCCAGTACTTC
CASLSGGQETQYF
>TRBV7-2|TRBD1|.|TRBJ1-1
TGTGCCAGCAGCTACCCACCTCTCCCGGGACAGGGGCCCCAGATAGGAGCTTTCTTT
CASSYPPLPGQGPQIGAFF
>TRBV28|TRBD2|.|TRBJ2-1
TGTGCCAGCAGTTCCCCCCGGCTAGCGGGGAACTACAATGAGCAGTTCTTC
CASSSPRLAGNYNEQFF
>TRBV28|TRBD1|once|TRBJ2-7
TGTGCCAGCAGACCCACAGGGGGAGTATACGAGCAGTACTTC
CASRPTGGVYEQYF
>TRBV18|.|.|TRBJ1-1
TGTGCCAGCTCTACGACAGGTGAGAACACTGAAGCTTTCTTT
CASSTTGENTEAFF
>TRBV9|.|.|TRBJ1-3
TGTGCCAGCAGCCCAGGGTTACCCCGATCTGGAAACACCATATATTTT
CASSPGLPRSGNTIYF
>TRBV7-7|TRBD1|once|TRBJ2-2
TGTGCTAGCAGCTTCGGGACAGGGGAAAACACCGGGGAGCTGTTTTTT
CASSFGTGENTGELFF
>TRBV5-1|.|.|TRBJ2-7
TGCGCCAGCAGCTTGGCAGGGTTCTACGAGCAGTACTTC
CASSLAGFYEQYF
>TRBV5-4|TRBD2|.|TRBJ2-3
TGTGCCAGCAGCCTTCGGGGGGAGTACACAGATACGCAGTATTTT
CASSLRGEYTDTQYF
>TRBV18|TRBD1|.|TRBJ1-6
TGTGCCAGCTCACCAAACAGGGGGGATTCACCCCTCCACTTT
CASSPNRGDSPLHF
>TRBV2|.|.|TRBJ1-4
TGTGCCAGCAGTGATGAAACAGCAACTAATGAAAAACTGTTTTTT
CASSDETATNEKLFF
>TRBV19|.|.|TRBJ1-1
TGTGCCAGTTCTCAGGGGAATGGGGAGAACACTGAAGCTTTCTTT
CASSQGNGENTEAFF
>TRBV5-1|TRBD1|.|TRBJ1-2
TGCGCCAGCAGCTTGGTGGCAGGGGGCAAAGTGAGCTATGGCTACACCTTC
CASSLVAGGKVSYGYTF
>TRBV7-8|.|.|TRBJ2-2
TGTGCCAGCAGCCAGGTGTGGAGCACCGGGGAGCTGTTTTTT
CASSQVWSTGELFF
>TRBV19|.|.|TRBJ1-1
TGTGCCAGTACAGGGTTGGACACTGAAGCTTTCTTT
CASTGLDTEAFF
>TRBV2|.|.|TRBJ2-7
TGTGCCAGCAGTGAAGTAATTCTCTCCTACGAGCAGTACTTC
CASSEVILSYEQYF
>TRBV5-1|.|few|TRBJ2-7
TGCGCCAGCAGCTTCCCACCCTACGAGCAGTACTTC
CASSFPPYEQYF
>TRBV9|.|.|TRBJ2-5
TGTGCCAGCAACATGGGCATTTTCCAAGAGACCCAGTACTTC
CASNMGIFQETQYF
>TRBV2|TRBD2|.|TRBJ2-7
TGTGCCAGCAGTCCGACTAGCTTCGAGTACGAGCAGTACTTC
CASSPTSFEYEQYF
>TRBV9|TRBD1|.|TRBJ1-5
TGTGCCAGCAGCGTAGTCCCAGGGGGTCTAGTTAGCAATCAGCCCCAGCATTTT
CASSVVPGGLVSNQPQHF
>TRBV9|.|.|TRBJ2-7
TGTGCCAGCAGCGTAGAAAGCTCCTACGAGCAGTACTTC
CASSVESSYEQYF
>TRBV9|TRBD1|.|TRBJ1-2
TGTGCCAGCAGCGGACAGGGACGGACTTATGGCTACACCTTC
CASSGQGRTYGYTF
>TRBV5-4|TRBD1|.|TRBJ1-5
TGTGCCAGCAGCTCGGGGACAGGGAGTCAGCCCCAGCATTTT
CASSSGTGSQPQHF
>TRBV28|.|.|TRBJ2-4
TGTGCCAGCAGTTTAAGCCGCGGGTTAAACATTCAGTACTTC
CASSLSRGLNIQYF
>TRBV6-5|TRBD1|.|TRBJ1-2
TGTGCCAGCAGTAGACAGGGATACGGCTACACCTTC
CASSRQGYGYTF